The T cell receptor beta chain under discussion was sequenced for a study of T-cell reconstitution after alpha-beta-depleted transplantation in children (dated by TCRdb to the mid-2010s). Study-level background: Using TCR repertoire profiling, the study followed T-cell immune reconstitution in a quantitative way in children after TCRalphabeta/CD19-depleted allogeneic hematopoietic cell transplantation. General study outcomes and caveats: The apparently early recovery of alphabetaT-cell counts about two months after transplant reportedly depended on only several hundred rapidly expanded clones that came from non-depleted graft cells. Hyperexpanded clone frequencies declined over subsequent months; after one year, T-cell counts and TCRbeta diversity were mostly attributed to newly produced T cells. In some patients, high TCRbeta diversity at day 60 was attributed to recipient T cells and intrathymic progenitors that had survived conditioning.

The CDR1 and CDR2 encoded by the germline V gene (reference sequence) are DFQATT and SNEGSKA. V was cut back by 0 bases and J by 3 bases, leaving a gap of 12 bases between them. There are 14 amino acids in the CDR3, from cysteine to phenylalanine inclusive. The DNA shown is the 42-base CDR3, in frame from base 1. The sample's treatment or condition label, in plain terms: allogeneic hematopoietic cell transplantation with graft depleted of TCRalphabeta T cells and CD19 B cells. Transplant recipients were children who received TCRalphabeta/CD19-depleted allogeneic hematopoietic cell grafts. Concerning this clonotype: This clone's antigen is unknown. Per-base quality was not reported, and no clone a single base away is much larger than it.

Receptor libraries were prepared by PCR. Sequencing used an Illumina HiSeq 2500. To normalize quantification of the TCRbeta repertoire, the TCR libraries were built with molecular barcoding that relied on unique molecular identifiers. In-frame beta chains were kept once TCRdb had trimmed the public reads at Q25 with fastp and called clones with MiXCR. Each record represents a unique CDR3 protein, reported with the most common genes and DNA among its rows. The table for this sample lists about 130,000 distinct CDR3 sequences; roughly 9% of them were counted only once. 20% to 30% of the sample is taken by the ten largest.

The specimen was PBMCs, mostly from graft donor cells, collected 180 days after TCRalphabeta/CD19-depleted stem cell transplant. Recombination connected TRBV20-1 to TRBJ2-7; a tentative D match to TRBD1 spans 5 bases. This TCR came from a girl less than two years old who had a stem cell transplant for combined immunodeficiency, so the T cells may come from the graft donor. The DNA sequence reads TGCAGTGCTAGAGATAGAAGGGGCCTCTACGAGCAGTACTTC. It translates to CSARDRRGLYEQYF.